This T cell receptor beta chain is drawn from a study of identical twins. The CDR3 contains 13 residues. V was shortened by 1 base and J by 1 base, with 2 bases between the two germline ends. Germline V gene data show CDR1 as LGHNT and CDR2 as FRNRAP. TCRdb reprocessed the 5' RACE reads via MiXCR and lists one record per CDR3 protein. The sample includes roughly 250,000 distinct CDR3 sequences, 6% to 8.5% of them seen just once. This clonotype was counted between two and nine times. Its antigen is as yet unknown. Study-level points and caveats: Modelling underestimated the level of out-of-frame TCR alpha sharing observed in monozygotic twins. Insertion counts were lower in abundant cord blood beta clonotypes, a trend that memory repertoires did not show. Zero-insertion results could be subject to partial confounding by invariant MAIT and iNKT cells.

These same data were also listed under a study on yellow fever vaccine responses in identical twins. That report notes: Twins' vaccine T cell response reportedly gave the appearance of partial convergence and partial personalization.

Material: CD8+ T cells sorted from blood. The chain uses TRBV12-5 and TRBJ1-5; D remains ambiguous. The receptor was isolated from a woman between 18 and 29 years old in good health. The CDR3 region has the DNA TGTGCTAGTGGTTTGGGGAGCAATCAGCCCCAGCATTTT. Amino acids: CASGLGSNQPQHF.